Each of the 19 T cell receptor beta chains below was sequenced from the same sample in a study of blood T cell repertoires in COVID-19. Only in-frame clones appear in the TCRdb table, and some are missing; sequencing was by immunoSEQ multiplex PCR. The sample has 25,000 to 30,000 clones; roughly 88% are singletons. The sequenced sample consisted of peripheral blood. The receptors come from an elderly woman with COVID-19, enrolled during active disease.

This sequence joins TRBV24-1 and TRBJ2-2; possibly TRBD1 for D (6 bases). The V gene lost 3 bases and the J gene lost 5 bases, with 12 bases spanning the gap. The CDR3 totals 15 residues. The V gene's germline CDR1 is KGHDR and CDR2 SFDVKD. CDR3 DNA sequence: TGTGCCACCAGTGATACAGGGAGCGGAACCGGGGAGCTGTTTTTT. It codes for CATSDTGSGTGELFF.

The J gene is TRBJ2-3, the V gene TRBV10-1; 11 nucleotides match TRBD2. The V segment lost 5 bases and the J segment 6 bases; nucleotides outside the gene matches: 7. Germline V CDR1 and CDR2: WNHNN, SYGVQD (reference sequence). The CDR3 is 15 amino acids. The DNA of the CDR3 is TGCGCCAGCAGTCCCACTAGCGGGGGTGGTGATACGCAGTATTTT. Protein: CASSPTSGGGDTQYF.

The gene calls are TRBV6-5 and TRBJ1-3; 8 bases agree with TRBD1. CDR3 length: 15 residues. The germline CDR1 and CDR2 sequences are MNHEY and SVGAGI. V shed 6 bases and J 0 bases; nucleotides not matched to a gene: 4. Here the CDR3 DNA reads TGTGCCAGCAGCCGGACAGGGAGCTCTGGAAACACCATATATTTT. Encoded protein: CASSRTGSSGNTIYF.

This chain joins TRBV5-1 and TRBJ2-7; D is ambiguous. The CDR3 is 16 residues long. The ends were cut back, 0 bases at V and 0 bases at J, with 13 bases in the middle. Per germline, CDR1 SGHRS and CDR2 YFSETQ. The CDR3 DNA sequence: TGCGCCAGCAGCTTGGGGGCGAGCTCTTTCTCCTACGAGCAGTACTTC. Its translation: CASSLGASSFSYEQYF. Supplemented by reference TRBV5-1 and TRBJ2-7, the full variable domain reads KAGVTQTPRYLIKTRGQQVTLSCSPISGHRSVSWYQQTPGQGLQFLFEYFSETQRNKGNFPGRFSGRQFSNSRSEMNVSTLELGDSALYLCASSLGASSFSYEQYFGPGTRLTVT.

The CDR3 bases are TGTGCCAGTAGTCTCAGGGGGCGGGAGACCCAGTACTTC. It is translated as CASSLRGRETQYF. This chain joins TRBV19 and TRBJ2-5; TRBD1 matches 8 bases. This CDR3 contains 13 residues. V dropped 5 bases and J dropped 5; count of bases not matched to a gene: 4. The germline CDR1 and CDR2 sequences are LNHDA and SQIVND (reference sequence).

The rearrangement joins TRBV18 to TRBJ1-1; D is unclear. Trimming left V 2 bases short and J 6 bases short, with 10 bases between. The CDR3 is 13 residues long. Germline assignment: CDR1 KGHSH and CDR2 LQKENI. The CDR3: CASSPRSNAEAFF. For the CDR3, the DNA is TGTGCCAGCTCACCAAGGAGTAACGCTGAAGCTTTCTTT.

The chain uses TRBV9 and TRBJ1-4, with 7 bases identical to TRBD1. CDR3 length: 14 amino acids. Germline loops: CDR1 SGDLS, CDR2 YYNGEE. V gave up 2 bases and J gave up 3 bases; unmatched junction bases: 1. The CDR3 region has the DNA TGTGCCAGCAGCGTGACAGGGTCTAATGAAAAACTGTTTTTT. Amino acids: CASSVTGSNEKLFF.

The chain is built from TRBV18 and TRBJ2-3; 8 bases align to TRBD1. CDR3 length: 18 residues. The germline gives CDR1 KGHSH, CDR2 LQKENI. Losses at the gene ends were 2 bases for V and 3 bases for J; bases not matched to a gene: 13. This CDR3 reads CASSPLTLTGVDTDTQYF. The CDR3 coding sequence is TGTGCCAGCTCACCATTAACCTTGACAGGGGTTGATACAGATACGCAGTATTTT.

The V call is TRBV29-1, the J call TRBJ2-3; TRBD1 might be the D (6 bases). The germline V gene has CDR1 SQVTM and CDR2 ANQGSEA. The CDR3 loop spans 15 amino acids. V lost 6 bases, J lost 4 bases, and 20 bases lay in between. The CDR3 DNA reads as TGCAGCGTCGCGGACAGTCCCAGCGGCGCAGATACGCAGTATTTT. As protein: CSVADSPSGADTQYF.

This chain joins TRBV5-4 and TRBJ2-2, with 8 nucleotides matching TRBD1. The germline V gene encodes CDR1 SGHNT and CDR2 YYREEE (reference sequence). With 0 bases clipped from V and 6 bases from J, the junction kept 4 bases outside the gene matches. This CDR3 has 15 amino acids. The CDR3 region has the DNA TGTGCCAGCAGCTTGGTTCAGGGGGCCGCCGGGGAGCTGTTTTTT. Translating gives CASSLVQGAAGELFF.

This chain connects TRBV11-3 to TRBJ2-1; 7 positions agree with TRBD2. Trimming at V came to 0 bases and at J to 3 bases, leaving 2 bases not matched to a gene. Per germline, CDR1 SGHNT and CDR2 YENEEA. The CDR3 is 15 amino acids. The CDR3 DNA sequence: TGTGCCAGCAGCTTAGATGGCGGGGGCTACAATGAGCAGTTCTTC. This translates into CASSLDGGGYNEQFF.

The rearrangement joins TRBV6-1 to TRBJ2-3, with a possible D match to TRBD2 (5 bases). Germline-derived CDR1 and CDR2 are MNHNS and SASEGT. The CDR3 loop spans 17 amino acids. The germline V and J ends were trimmed by 4 bases and 2 bases, with 19 bases remaining between them. Here the CDR3 reads CASSAVPGTLLTDTQYF. The CDR3 bases are TGTGCCAGCAGTGCGGTCCCGGGAACTCTCCTCACAGATACGCAGTATTTT.

CDR3: CASSLWTQGAEAFF. The CDR3 nucleotides are TGTGCCAGCAGCCTATGGACACAGGGAGCTGAAGCTTTCTTT. This chain uses TRBV11-2 with TRBJ1-1, with a weak D call TRBD1 (6 bases). The germline V and J ends were trimmed by 5 bases and 6 bases, with 16 bases remaining between them. The CDR3 runs to 14 residues. CDR1 SGHAT and CDR2 FQNNGV come from the germline V gene.

This chain joins TRBV7-2 and TRBJ2-7; 8 bases are shared with TRBD2. J gave up 0 bases and V 4 bases, and 5 bases lay outside the gene matches. The V gene's germline CDR1 is SGHTA and CDR2 FQGNSA. The CDR3 is 15 residues long. The CDR3 DNA sequence: TGTGCCAGCAGCTCCTCCGGGACTAGCTCCTACGAGCAGTACTTC. Translated: CASSSSGTSSYEQYF.

This chain uses TRBV18 with TRBJ2-1, with D possibly being TRBD2 (5 bases). The V gene's germline CDR1 is KGHSH and CDR2 LQKENI. V lost 1 base to trimming and J lost 6 bases, with 10 bases between them. CDR3 size: 14 residues. The CDR3 here is CASSPLQTTNEQFF. The CDR3 region has the DNA TGTGCCAGCTCACCACTTCAGACTACCAATGAGCAGTTCTTC.

For the CDR3, the DNA is TGTGCCAGCAGCCCAACCAGCAGGGACAAGGAAGCTTTCTTT. Translating gives CASSPTSRDKEAFF. The chain is built from TRBV6-5 and TRBJ1-1, with a weak D call TRBD1 (6 bases). The germline V gene has CDR1 MNHEY and CDR2 SVGAGI. The V end lost 6 bases, the J end lost 8 bases, and 19 bases lay between the germline ends. There are 14 residues in the CDR3.

The chain joins TRBV6-1 to TRBJ2-2, with 8 bases that match TRBD1. CDR3 size: 14 residues. Germline values: CDR1 MNHNS, CDR2 SASEGT. The V segment lost 5 bases and the J segment 7 bases; nucleotides outside the gene matches: 6. The CDR3 here is CASSTGTGIGELFF. The CDR3 DNA sequence: TGTGCCAGCAGTACCGGGACAGGCATCGGGGAGCTGTTTTTT.

The rearrangement links TRBV18 to TRBJ2-6; 7 bases align to TRBD1. This CDR3 is 13 amino acids long. Germline V gene lookup returns CDR1 KGHSH and CDR2 LQKENI. Trimming cost V 2 bases and J 13 bases; bases outside gene matches: 5. CDR3 in amino acids: CASSPGQVEVLTF. The CDR3 bases are TGTGCCAGCTCACCAGGACAGGTAGAGGTCCTGACTTTC.

The chain has TRBV2 and TRBJ2-3, with 8 bases matching TRBD2. V shed 7 bases, J shed 3 bases, and the junction held 3 bases outside the gene matches. The CDR3 runs to 13 residues. Germline loops: CDR1 SNHLY, CDR2 FYNNEI. In DNA form, the CDR3 reads TGTGCCAGCACCCCTAGCGGGACAGATACGCAGTATTTT. It translates to CASTPSGTDTQYF. Looking up the rest from reference TRBV2 and TRBJ2-3 gives the full variable domain: EPEVTQTPSHQVTQMGQEVILRCVPISNHLYFYWYRQILGQKVEFLVSFYNNEISEKSEIFDDQFSVERPDGSNFTLKIRSTKLEDSAMYFCASTPSGTDTQYFGPGTRLTVL.